The 4 T cell receptor delta chains reported below all come from one sample, sequenced in a study of Vδ1+ human thymocytes. The template was reverse-transcribed extracted RNA. Multiplex PCR used pooled V-gene forward primers and a constant-region reverse primer to amplify CDR3s. TCRdb re-called clones from the multiplex PCR reads using CATT. The top ten clones hold roughly 0.25% of a sample with about 75,000 delta-chain clones, about 38% of them seen once. Their antigens remain unidentified. Whole-study findings and limits: In the thymus, TRG and TRD repertoires looked highly polyclonal with Gaussian CDR3 lengths.

The material sequenced was Vdelta1+ gamma-delta thymocytes from the thymus. The subset: FACS-sorted CD3+ TCRalphabeta- TCRVdelta1+ TCRVdelta2- thymocytes. These receptors all stem from a boy less than two years old who had congenital heart surgery.

This clone was seen more than once but under ten times. V usage is TRDV1 and J usage is TRDJ1; 9 nucleotides align to TRDD3. CDR1 TSWWSYY and CDR2 QGS come from the germline V gene. The CDR3 covers 21 residues. The V and J ends lost 0 bases and 4 bases, in that order; junction bases with no gene match: 21. DNA of the CDR3: TGTGCTCTTGGGGAACTTCTGGGCGGAATTTATTACTGGGGGAGGCACGATAAACTCATCTTT. Translated, it gives CALGELLGGIYYWGRHDKLIF.

The chain employs TRDV1 and TRDJ1; 8 bases are shared with TRDD3. This CDR3 comprises 18 residues. The J segment lost 1 base and the V segment lost 0 bases, leaving 10 bases of the junction unmatched. The germline gives CDR1 TSWWSYY, CDR2 QGS. The CDR3 region is CALGELYPWGTPTDKLIF. CDR3 nucleotide sequence: TGTGCTCTTGGGGAACTTTATCCCTGGGGGACTCCCACCGATAAACTCATCTTT.

This clone was seen more than once but under ten times. The J gene is TRDJ1, the V gene TRDV1, with TRDD3 matching 8 bases. Per germline, CDR1 TSWWSYY and CDR2 QGS. There are 19 residues in the CDR3. Unmatched junction bases numbered 14, after V lost 2 bases and J lost 0 bases. CDR3 in DNA: TGTGCTCTTGGGGAAGGGGCCGGTCTGGGGGACCCGTACACCGATAAACTCATCTTT. Encoded protein: CALGEGAGLGDPYTDKLIF.

This clone was counted between two and nine times. This chain joins TRDV1 and TRDJ1; TRDD2 or TRDD3 may be the D gene (7 bases each). The V and J ends lost 1 base and 0 bases respectively, with 30 bases between them. CDR1 is TSWWSYY and CDR2 is QGS in the germline V gene. This CDR3 contains 22 residues. The CDR3 protein is CALGEPHLFLLRAGGYTDKLIF. The CDR3, as DNA: TGTGCTCTTGGGGAACCCCACCTTTTCCTACTAAGGGCTGGGGGGTACACCGATAAACTCATCTTT.